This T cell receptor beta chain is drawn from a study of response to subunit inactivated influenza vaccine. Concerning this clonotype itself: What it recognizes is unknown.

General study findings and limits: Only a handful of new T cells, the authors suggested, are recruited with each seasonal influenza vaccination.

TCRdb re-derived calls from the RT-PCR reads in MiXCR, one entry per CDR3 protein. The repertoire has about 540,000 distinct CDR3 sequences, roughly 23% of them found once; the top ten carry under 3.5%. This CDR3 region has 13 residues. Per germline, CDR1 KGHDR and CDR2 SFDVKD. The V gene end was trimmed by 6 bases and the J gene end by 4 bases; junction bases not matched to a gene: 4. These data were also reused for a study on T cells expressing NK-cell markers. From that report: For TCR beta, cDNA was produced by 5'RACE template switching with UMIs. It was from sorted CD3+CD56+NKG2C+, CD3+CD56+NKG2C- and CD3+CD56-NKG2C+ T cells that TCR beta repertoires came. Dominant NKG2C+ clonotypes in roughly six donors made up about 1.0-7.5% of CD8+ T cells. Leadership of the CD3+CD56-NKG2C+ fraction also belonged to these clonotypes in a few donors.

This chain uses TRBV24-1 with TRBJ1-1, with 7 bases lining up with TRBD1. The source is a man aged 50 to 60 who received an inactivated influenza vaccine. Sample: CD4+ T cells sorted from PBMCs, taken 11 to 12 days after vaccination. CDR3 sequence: CATSRQGFTEAFF. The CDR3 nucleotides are TGTGCCACCAGTAGACAGGGATTCACTGAAGCTTTCTTT.